One sample yielded the 4 T cell receptor beta chains listed below, sequenced in a study of T-cell reconstitution after alpha-beta-depleted transplantation in children. For TCRbeta, the library was prepared with unique molecular identifiers. Using its own MiXCR run on the PCR reads, TCRdb lists one record per CDR3 protein. The profile shows some 490,000 distinct CDR3 sequences, roughly an eighth of them singletons. The source material was PBMCs from the stem cell graft donor, sampled from the stem cell graft. The receptors stem from a human donor who donated a stem cell graft to a child with combined immunodeficiency.

This clonotype was detected ten times or more. This chain uses TRBV27 with TRBJ2-2, with 9 bases that match TRBD2. Germline V gene lookup returns CDR1 MNHEY and CDR2 SMNVEV (reference sequence). Trimming removed 6 bases from V and 0 bases from J; junction bases left unmatched: 2. This CDR3 has 15 amino acids. CDR3 bases: TGTGCCAGCAGAAGACTAGCGGCGAACACCGGGGAGCTGTTTTTT. Amino acid sequence: CASRRLAANTGELFF.

This clonotype was counted a few times. This CDR3 reads CASSVADAFYGYTF. CDR3 nucleotides: TGTGCCAGCAGCGTAGCGGACGCTTTCTATGGCTACACCTTC. The chain is built from TRBV9 and TRBJ1-2, with D uncertain. Germline V gene sequence: CDR1 SGDLS, CDR2 YYNGEE. This CDR3 is 14 amino acids long. V gave up 0 bases and J gave up 4 bases, with 10 bases separating them.

This clonotype was counted many times. This chain links TRBV4-3 with TRBJ2-3; D is perhaps TRBD1 (5 bases). The CDR3 runs 16 residues. The ends were cut back, 3 bases at V and 0 bases at J, with 13 bases in the middle. Looked up from germline, CDR1 is LGHNA and CDR2 is YSLEER. The chain's CDR3 is CASSQGYRSSTDTQYF. As DNA, the CDR3 is TGCGCCAGCAGCCAGGGGTACAGGAGTAGCACAGATACGCAGTATTTT.

This clonotype has ten or more counts. The chain has TRBV12-3 or TRBV12-4 and TRBJ2-1, with unresolved D. The V and J ends lost 8 bases and 8 bases respectively, with 16 bases between them. CDR3 length equals 13 residues. CDR3 sequence: CASCKNEFHEQFF. CDR3 DNA: TGTGCCAGCTGTAAGAACGAATTTCATGAGCAGTTCTTC.